The sequence of this T cell receptor beta chain was determined in a study of T cell responses to AZD1222 COVID-19 vaccine. Measured with immunoSEQ multiplex PCR; TCRdb has only the in-frame clones, and not every one. The data show just over 150,000 clones, over 75% seen once. With regard to this clone: No antigen is known for it.

Study conclusions and caveats: In all cases, repertoires were sampled only after the peak T cell response.

The length of the CDR3 is 19 residues. V shed 4 bases and J shed 2 bases, with 27 bases lying between them. CDR1 is MDHEN and CDR2 is SYDVKM in the germline V gene. The source was peripheral blood, collected on day 0 of AZD1222 vaccination. The TCR was taken from an adult in good health. The chain has TRBV28 and TRBJ2-7; weak D call: TRBD1 (6 bases). The CDR3, as DNA: TGTGCCAGCAGTTCCCTGTGGAACGATATCAGGGGCCCAGCCTACGAGCAGTACTTC. Its protein product is CASSSLWNDIRGPAYEQYF. The full variable domain, rest sourced from reference TRBV28 and TRBJ2-7, is DVKVTQSSRYLVKRTGEKVFLECVQDMDHENMFWYRQDPGLGLRLIYFSYDVKMKEKGDIPEGYSVSREKKERFSLILESASTNQTSMYLCASSSLWNDIRGPAYEQYFGPGTRLTVT.